The present T cell receptor beta chain was sequenced within a study of T cell responses to AZD1222 COVID-19 vaccine (dated by TCRdb to 2020 to 2022). Turning to the overall study: AZD1222 recipients given second doses at about 4 weeks or at about 12 weeks were pooled, since spike-specific TCR depth and breadth were not found to differ between the two schedules. Trial participants were enrolled into age subgroups of 18-55, 56-69 and 70-plus years, which contained about 150, 28 and 57 TCR-sequenced participants, respectively. TCR sequencing was performed for some 250 trial participants, of whom 200 to 210 were given two doses of AZD1222 and around 26 were given two doses of MenACWY control vaccine.

In regard to this clone: Its antigen is still unknown. The input lacks base qualities; no much larger clone sits a single base away.

The CDR3 regions of human TCRbeta chains were subjected to immunosequencing. The published analysis was carried out like this. TCRs in the repertoires were compared against a reference library of SARS-CoV-2-specific TCRs that had been generated with the MIRA antigen-specificity platform. Breadth meant the fraction of unique TCRs that were SARS-CoV-2-associated, whereas depth meant the fraction of total T cells that were SARS-CoV-2-associated. Using the MIRA data, every spike-specific TCR was mapped to the spike region that the TCR reacted to and assigned to either a CD4 or a CD8 class. Log10-transformed breadth and depth values were compared by one-way ANOVA with Sidak's multiple comparisons tests. TCRdb obtained this table from immuneACCESS and retained in-frame rearrangements with V and J assigned. These tables miss some clones; where compared with another copy, unresolved V genes account for less than half of the shortfall, and the remainder is unexplained. V, J and clone size were drawn from that table, and D and trimming were deduced from the DNA. This sample lists 200,000 or so clones; more than 80% were detected once. Around 5.8% of the sample is held by the ten biggest clonotypes.

The time point label, read with the paper, signifies: baseline before first vaccination. Samples from vaccinated people were obtained from the UK trials COV001 and COV002, which included a single-blind randomized controlled phase 2/3 trial of AZD1222 (ChAdOx1 nCoV-19) in healthy adults. For TCRbeta chain sequencing, PBMC samples from trial participants were taken at day 0 and at day 28 after the second dose. Here is what the overall study found, with its caveats: Spike-specific TCR breadth and depth rose significantly after two AZD1222 doses compared with day 0 and with MenACWY recipients. Participants were mostly white British and included more females than males, and it was suggested by the authors that clonal diversity may have been underestimated. Conclusions about previously exposed vaccinees are limited because only five or six AZD1222 recipients were SARS-CoV-2 seropositive at baseline. Because no samples from the day 14 peak response were available, repertoires could be characterized only after the peak T cell response. In the small 56-69-year group, the increase in depth fell short of significance, most likely because of low power. Reportedly, close to half of the unique spike-specific TCRs recognized epitopes lying outside the regions that are mutated in the B.1.351 and B.1.1.7 variants. The vaccine-associated CD4 TCRs covered the entire spike protein, and the dominant responses fell in regions 160-218 and 743-854.

V loses 7 bases at its end and J loses 7 bases; junction bases beyond the gene matches: 10. From the germline V gene, CDR1 is MDHEN and CDR2 is SYDVKM. The CDR3 numbers 14 residues from cysteine through phenylalanine. Only the CDR3 part of the read is kept: 42 bases, read in frame from the first base. Specimen: peripheral blood, collected on day 0 of AZD1222 vaccination. This receptor was obtained from an adult in good health. The chain is encoded by TRBV28 joined to TRBJ2-1; TRBD2 agrees with 7 junctional bases. The CDR3 region reads CASTGGGEFNEQFF. The nucleotide sequence reads as follows: TGTGCCAGCACGGGGGGAGGGGAGTTTAATGAGCAGTTCTTC.